This record looks at one T cell receptor beta chain sequence and its context. No antigen is known for it. Per the germline V gene, CDR1 is WNHNN and CDR2 is SYGVQD (reference sequence). CDR3 length equals 14 residues. With 5 bases removed from V and 2 bases from J, the gap between germline ends came to 11 bases. The data belong to a study of siplizumab effects on memory and regulatory T cells. General study findings and limits: Alloreactive sequences that could be traced to unstimulated CD4+ memory cells showed a significant reduction under siplizumab. Naive T cells appeared more diverse than memory cells and seemed to be major alloresponse contributors. Mappable CD4+ clones that were alloreactive averaged roughly 69% Treg-derived with siplizumab versus approximately 25% in controls. The majority of clones, roughly 75-97% of proliferating CD4+ or CD8+ clones, lacked an assignable naive or memory phenotype.

Using immunoSEQ multiplex PCR, the repertoire was profiled, and TCRdb retains in-frame clones only, with some absent. The table records approximately 100,000 clones, 75% to 95% of them present only once. This receptor was taken from a human donor in good health. Some clones in this sample may be carry-over from other donors' samples. The rearrangement joins TRBV10-1 to TRBJ2-3; perhaps TRBD2 as D (6 bases). The sequenced sample consisted of CD4+ T cells sorted from blood. The DNA of the CDR3 is TGCGCCAGCAGTCGGGGACTTTCCACAGATACGCAGTATTTT. Translating it yields CASSRGLSTDTQYF.